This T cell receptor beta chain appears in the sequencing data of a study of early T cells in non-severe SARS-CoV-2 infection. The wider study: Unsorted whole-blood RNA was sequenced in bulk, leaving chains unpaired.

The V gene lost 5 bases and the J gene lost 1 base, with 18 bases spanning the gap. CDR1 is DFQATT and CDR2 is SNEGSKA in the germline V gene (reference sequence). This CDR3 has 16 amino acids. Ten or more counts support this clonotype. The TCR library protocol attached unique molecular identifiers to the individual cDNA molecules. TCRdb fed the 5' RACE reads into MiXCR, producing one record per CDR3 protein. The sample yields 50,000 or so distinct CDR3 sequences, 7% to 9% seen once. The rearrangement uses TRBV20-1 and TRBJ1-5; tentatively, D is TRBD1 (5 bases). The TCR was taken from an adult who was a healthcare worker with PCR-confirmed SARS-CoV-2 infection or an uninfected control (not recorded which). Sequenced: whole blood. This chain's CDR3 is CSAFHAGPESNQPQHF. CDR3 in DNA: TGCAGTGCTTTCCACGCGGGGCCGGAGAGCAATCAGCCCCAGCATTTT.